The rows below give T cell receptor beta chains drawn from one sample of a study of cytomegalovirus exposure and HLA in healthy donors. Clones were read by immunoSEQ multiplex PCR, and TCRdb kept only the in-frame ones, dropping some. The table includes around 140,000 clones, about 8.9% detected once. Specimen: PBMCs. These receptor sequences come from a man aged 45-60 years in good health and CMV-seronegative. Both conserved end residues are part of each CDR3. Each record gives: J gene, clone size, V gene, CDR3 length, D gene, CDR3 protein, CDR3 DNA. A D gene is named only where the DNA matches it firmly. The size field is filled for only some rows; it gives once, few, many or a size class.

j_call: TRBJ2-7
clone_size: few
v_call: TRBV15
cdr3_length: 14
d_call: .
cdr3_aa: CATSGGAALYEQYF
cdr3_nt: TGTGCCACCAGCGGAGGGGCCGCCCTCTACGAGCAGTACTTC

j_call: TRBJ1-4
clone_size: few
v_call: TRBV11-2
cdr3_length: 15
d_call: TRBD1
cdr3_aa: CASSTGTGEGEKLFF
cdr3_nt: TGTGCCAGCAGCACCGGGACAGGTGAAGGGGAAAAACTGTTTTTT

j_call: TRBJ2-2
clone_size: few
v_call: TRBV6-5
cdr3_length: 16
d_call: .
cdr3_aa: CASSYYKRRGRGELFF
cdr3_nt: TGTGCCAGCAGTTATTATAAGCGGAGGGGGCGGGGGGAGCTGTTTTTT

j_call: TRBJ1-3
clone_size: .
v_call: TRBV11-2
cdr3_length: 14
d_call: TRBD1
cdr3_aa: CASSSQGSRNTIYF
cdr3_nt: TGTGCCAGCAGCTCACAGGGGAGTCGAAACACCATATATTTT

j_call: TRBJ1-2
clone_size: few
v_call: TRBV19
cdr3_length: 13
d_call: .
cdr3_aa: CASSVRGGYGYTF
cdr3_nt: TGTGCCAGTAGCGTAAGGGGGGGCTATGGCTACACCTTC

j_call: TRBJ1-5
clone_size: few
v_call: TRBV6-5
cdr3_length: 15
d_call: .
cdr3_aa: CASSYKGYSNQSQHF
cdr3_nt: TGTGCCAGCAGTTACAAAGGATATAGCAATCAGTCCCAGCATTTT

j_call: TRBJ1-5
clone_size: once
v_call: TRBV19
cdr3_length: 15
d_call: .
cdr3_aa: CASSIGNRAPEPQHF
cdr3_nt: TGTGCCAGTAGTATAGGCAACAGGGCCCCTGAGCCCCAGCATTTT

j_call: TRBJ2-4
clone_size: few
v_call: TRBV6-6
cdr3_length: 14
d_call: TRBD2
cdr3_aa: CASSYRGGVDIQYF
cdr3_nt: TGTGCCAGCAGTTACCGGGGGGGCGTGGACATTCAGTACTTC

j_call: TRBJ1-1
clone_size: .
v_call: TRBV19
cdr3_length: 15
d_call: .
cdr3_aa: CASSTRGLTSTEAFF
cdr3_nt: TGTGCCAGTAGTACCCGGGGACTGACGAGCACTGAAGCTTTCTTT

j_call: TRBJ2-3
clone_size: .
v_call: TRBV5-1
cdr3_length: 15
d_call: .
cdr3_aa: CASSLDSREADTQYF
cdr3_nt: TGCGCCAGCAGCTTGGATAGCAGGGAGGCAGATACGCAGTATTTT

j_call: TRBJ2-3
clone_size: few
v_call: TRBV6-5
cdr3_length: 15
d_call: TRBD2
cdr3_aa: CASSTRTSSTDTQYF
cdr3_nt: TGTGCCAGCAGTACTAGGACTAGCAGCACAGATACGCAGTATTTT